This T cell receptor beta chain was profiled in a study of T-cell memory formation after mild COVID-19. Findings and limits, study-wide: Several responding clones turned up in pre-infection memory, indicating that cross-reactive memory may have taken part. Later expanders leaned CD4+, whereas clones that contracted between day 15 and 85 were balanced CD4/CD8.

The CDR3 is made up of 16 amino acids. Germline-derived CDR1 and CDR2 are MGHRA and YSYEKL. J lost 2 bases, V lost 3 bases, and 8 bases had no gene match. TCRdb processed the 5' RACE reads anew with MiXCR; each CDR3 protein has one entry. The data hold around 150,000 distinct CDR3 sequences, with more than 14% observed a single time. This clonotype was counted many times. Its target is unknown. The rearrangement joins TRBV4-1 to TRBJ2-7; 9 bases map to TRBD1. The specimen sequenced was PBMCs or a T cell subset sorted from them (not recorded which). This clonotype was sampled from an adult woman who had mild COVID-19 (a few samples of this study predate the infection). Cell type and time point are not known. As DNA, the CDR3 is TGCGCCAGCAGCCAGCATACAGGGGGCGACACCTACGAGCAGTACTTC. Its translation: CASSQHTGGDTYEQYF.